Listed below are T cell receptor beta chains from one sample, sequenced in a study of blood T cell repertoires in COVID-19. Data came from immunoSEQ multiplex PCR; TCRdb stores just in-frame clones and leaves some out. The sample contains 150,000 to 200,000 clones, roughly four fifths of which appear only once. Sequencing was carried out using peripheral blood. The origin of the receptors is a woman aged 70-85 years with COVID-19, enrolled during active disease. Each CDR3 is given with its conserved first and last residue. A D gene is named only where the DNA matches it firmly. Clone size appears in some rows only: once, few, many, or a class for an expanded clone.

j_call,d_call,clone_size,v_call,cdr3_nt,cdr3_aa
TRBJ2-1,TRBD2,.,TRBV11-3,TGTGCCAGCAGCTTGGGGACTAGCGGGAGAGATGAGCAGTTCTTC,CASSLGTSGRDEQFF
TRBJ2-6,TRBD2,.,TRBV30,TGTGCCTGGAGTGCAACTAGCGGGAGGGTGACTTTC,CAWSATSGRVTF
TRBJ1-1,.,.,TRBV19,TGTGCCAGTAGTATTTGGGGCAGGCCGGGCACTGAAGCTTTCTTT,CASSIWGRPGTEAFF
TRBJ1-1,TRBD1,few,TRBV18,TGTGCCAGCTCACCGTTGAGGGACAGGGAAACTTTCTTT,CASSPLRDRETFF
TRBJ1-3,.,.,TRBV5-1,TGCGCCAGCAGCCCTGGGTTATATCAGGGAGGCTCTGGAAACACCATATATTTT,CASSPGLYQGGSGNTIYF
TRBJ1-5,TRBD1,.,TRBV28,TGTGCCAGCACCGGGACAGGGGCTGAAAGGCCCCAGCATTTT,CASTGTGAERPQHF
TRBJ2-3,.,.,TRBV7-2,TGTGCCAGCAGCCCCAAGTTAGCGGAGCCCACAGATACGCAGTATTTT,CASSPKLAEPTDTQYF
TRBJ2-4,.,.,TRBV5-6,TGTGCCAGCAGTGGTGCAGGGGTTAATAACATTCAGTACTTC,CASSGAGVNNIQYF
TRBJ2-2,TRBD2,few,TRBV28,TGTGCCAGCAGTTCATTAGCGGGAGATAGCGGGGAGCTGTTTTTT,CASSSLAGDSGELFF
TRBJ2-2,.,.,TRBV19,TGTGCCAGTAGTATATCCCGTAACACCGGGGAGCTGTTTTTT,CASSISRNTGELFF
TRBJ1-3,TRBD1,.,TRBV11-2,TGTGCCAGCAGCTTAGTTGGACAGGGCGGAAACACCATATATTTT,CASSLVGQGGNTIYF
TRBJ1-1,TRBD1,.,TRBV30,TGTGCCTGGAGTATGCAGGGGGCCACTGAAGCTTTCTTT,CAWSMQGATEAFF
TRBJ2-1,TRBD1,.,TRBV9,TGTGCCAGCAGCCGGACAGGGTACGACAATGAGCAGTTCTTC,CASSRTGYDNEQFF
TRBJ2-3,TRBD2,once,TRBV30,TGTGCCTGGAGTGTACACGCGGGAGGGAGAGATACGCAGTATTTT,CAWSVHAGGRDTQYF
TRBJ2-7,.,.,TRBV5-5,TGTGCCAGCAGCTTGGGACCGAGGCCTATATACGAGCAGTACTTC,CASSLGPRPIYEQYF
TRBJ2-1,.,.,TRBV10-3,TGTGCCATCCGGGACACCTCCTACAATGAGCAGTTCTTC,CAIRDTSYNEQFF
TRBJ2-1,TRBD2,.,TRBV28,TGTGCCAGCCTGGGACTAGCGGGAGTTCGGGGGGTGAATGAGCAGTTCTTC,CASLGLAGVRGVNEQFF
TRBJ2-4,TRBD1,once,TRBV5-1,TGCGCCAGCAGCTTGGGACAGGGGGGGAACATTCAGTACTTC,CASSLGQGGNIQYF
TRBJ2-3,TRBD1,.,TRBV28,TGTGCCAGCAGTTTAGGGACAGTCACAGATACGCAGTATTTT,CASSLGTVTDTQYF
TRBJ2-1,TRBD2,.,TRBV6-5,TGTGCCAGCAGCCCGGGACTAGCGGGATCGGAGCAGTTCTTC,CASSPGLAGSEQFF
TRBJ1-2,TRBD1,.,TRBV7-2,TGTGCCAGCAGCTTATACGACAGGGTGTCCTATGGCTACACCTTC,CASSLYDRVSYGYTF
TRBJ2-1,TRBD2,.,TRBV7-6,TGTGCCAGCAGCACCAGGACTAGCGGGAAGTATGGCAATGAGCAGTTCTTC,CASSTRTSGKYGNEQFF
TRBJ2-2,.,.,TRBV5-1,TGCGCCAGCAGAGCCGGGATTCGGCCCACCGGGGAGCTGTTTTTT,CASRAGIRPTGELFF
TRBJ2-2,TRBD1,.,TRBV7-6,TGTGCCAGCAGCTTAATCAGGGGGCAGGTCACCGGGGAGCTGTTTTTT,CASSLIRGQVTGELFF
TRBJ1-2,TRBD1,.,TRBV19,TGTGCCAGTGCCACAGACAGGGAGTACGGCTACACCTTC,CASATDREYGYTF
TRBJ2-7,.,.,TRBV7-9,TGTGCCAGCAGCTTTTCCGGGGAGCACCTCTCCTACGAGCAGTACTTC,CASSFSGEHLSYEQYF
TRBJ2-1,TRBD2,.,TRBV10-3,TGTGCCATCAAGGGGACTAGCGGGAGTTATGAGCAGTTCTTC,CAIKGTSGSYEQFF
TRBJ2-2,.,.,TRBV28,TGTGCCAGCAGTAGAGTATCAGGGGCAACCGGGGAGCTGTTTTTT,CASSRVSGATGELFF
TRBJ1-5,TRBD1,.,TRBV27,TGTGCCAGCAGTATCACAGGGGGCAATCAGCCCCAGCATTTT,CASSITGGNQPQHF
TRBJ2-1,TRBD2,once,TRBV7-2,TGTGCCAGCAGCTCCGGACTAGCGGACAATGAGCAGTTCTTC,CASSSGLADNEQFF
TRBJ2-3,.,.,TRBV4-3,TGCGCCAGCAGCCAAGAACCCGGGGGTTGGGGGGTAGATACGCAGTATTTT,CASSQEPGGWGVDTQYF
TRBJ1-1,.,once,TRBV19,TGTGCCAGTAGTACTTTCAGGAACACTGAAGCTTTCTTT,CASSTFRNTEAFF
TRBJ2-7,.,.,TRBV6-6,TGTGCCAGCAGTTACTCGGGGGACTCATTCGACGAGCAGTACTTC,CASSYSGDSFDEQYF
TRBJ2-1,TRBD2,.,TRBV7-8,TGTGCCAGCAGCTTAGTAGAGTCTAGCGGGAGGGGGCAGTTCTTC,CASSLVESSGRGQFF
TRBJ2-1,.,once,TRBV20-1,TGCAGTGCTAGCTGGGGCGAGCAGTTCTTC,CSASWGEQFF
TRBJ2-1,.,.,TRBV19,TGTGCCAGTAGTCCGCCGGGACATGGAAACAATGAGCAGTTCTTC,CASSPPGHGNNEQFF
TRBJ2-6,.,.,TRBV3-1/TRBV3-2,TGTGCCAGCAGCCAAGCAGGGTCTGGGGCCAACGTCCTGACTTTC,CASSQAGSGANVLTF
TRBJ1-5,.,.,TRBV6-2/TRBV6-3,TGTGCCAGCAGCACCTTGTCCGTTCTAAGCAATCAGCCCCAGCATTTT,CASSTLSVLSNQPQHF
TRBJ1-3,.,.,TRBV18,TGTGCCAGCTCACCACCTTCTGAGGGCTACCGAAACACCATATATTTT,CASSPPSEGYRNTIYF
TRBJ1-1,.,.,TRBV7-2,TGTGCCAGCAGCTTAGGTGGTTCGATGAGGACTGAAGCTTTCTTT,CASSLGGSMRTEAFF
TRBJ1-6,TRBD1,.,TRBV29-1,TGCAGCGTTGCTCGGGACAGGGTTTCACCCCTCCACTTT,CSVARDRVSPLHF
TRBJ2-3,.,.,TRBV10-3,TGTGCCATCCGGAGCACAGATACGCAGTATTTT,CAIRSTDTQYF
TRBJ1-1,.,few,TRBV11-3,TGTGCCAGCAGCCCGTCTGCAGGGAATACTGAAGCTTTCTTT,CASSPSAGNTEAFF
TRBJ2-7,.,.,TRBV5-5,TGTGCCAGCAGCGCTACCGGGGGTCTAGGCTACGAGCAGTACTTC,CASSATGGLGYEQYF
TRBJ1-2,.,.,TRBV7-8,TGTGCCAGCAGCTTTCTCGTTCCTAACTATGGCTACACCTTC,CASSFLVPNYGYTF
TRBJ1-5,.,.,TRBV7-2,TGTGCCAGCAGCCCAGGGCGCAATCAGCCCCAGCATTTT,CASSPGRNQPQHF
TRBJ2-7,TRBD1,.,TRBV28,TGTGCCAGCGGACTCAGGCCGGGACAGGGGGCGAACGAGCAGTACTTC,CASGLRPGQGANEQYF
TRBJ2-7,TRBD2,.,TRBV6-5,TGTGCCAGCAGCAAGAGCGGGAGCCAGAACTACGAGCAGTACTTC,CASSKSGSQNYEQYF